This entry lists 32 T cell receptor beta chains sequenced from one sample in a study of shared clonotypes between healthy human individuals. Libraries were prepared by immunoSEQ multiplex PCR; TCRdb keeps only in-frame clonotypes and omits some of them. Counted here are more than 2 million clones, roughly 94% occurring once; the ten biggest clones make up 0.1% to 0.15%. Input material: naive CD4+ T cells sorted from blood. Subset defined: CD45RA+ positively selected. The source of these receptors is a man younger than 35 in good health.

This chain uses TRBV30 with TRBJ2-7, with D perhaps given as TRBD1 or TRBD2 (6 bases each). V dropped 1 base and J dropped 2 bases, with 9 bases sitting between them. This CDR3 region has 13 residues. Germline-derived CDR1 and CDR2 are GTSNPN and SVGIG (reference sequence). CDR3 DNA: TGTGCCTGGAGTGGGGGGGCTCCCTACGAGCAGTACTTC. Amino acids: CAWSGGAPYEQYF.

The rearrangement uses TRBV6-1 and TRBJ2-2, with D unresolved. The CDR3 consists of 15 residues. CDR1 and CDR2 (germline): MNHNS, SASEGT. V lost 0 bases and J 1 base, leaving 6 bases between the germline ends. CDR3 residues: CASSEAVVNTGELFF. CDR3 in DNA: TGTGCCAGCAGTGAAGCGGTAGTGAACACCGGGGAGCTGTTTTTT.

The CDR3 sequence is CASSPGGQNEQFF. CDR3 in DNA: TGTGCCAGCAGCCCCGGGGGGCAGAATGAGCAGTTCTTC. V is TRBV11-3 and J is TRBJ2-1; TRBD2 is a possible D gene (7 bases). CDR1 and CDR2 (germline): SGHNT, YENEEA. The CDR3 runs to 13 residues. Deletions cut 5 bases from V and 7 bases from J, with 12 bases between.

The genes are TRBV10-3 and TRBJ1-1; no definite D call. Germline CDR1 is ENHRY and CDR2 is SYGVKD. V lost 8 bases, J lost 3 bases, and 7 bases lay in between. CDR3 length equals 11 residues. CDR3 sequence (DNA): TGTGCCATCTCATTTGACACTGAAGCTTTCTTT. Amino acid sequence: CAISFDTEAFF.

The chain uses TRBV5-4 and TRBJ2-4; 11 bases align to TRBD2. Germline V gene sequence: CDR1 SGHNT, CDR2 YYREEE (reference sequence). V dropped 5 bases and J dropped 3; count of bases not matched to a gene: 7. This CDR3 has 16 residues. CDR3 amino acids: CASSSGTSGLKNIQYF. Written as DNA, the CDR3 is TGTGCCAGCAGTTCCGGGACTAGCGGCCTCAAAAACATTCAGTACTTC.

The J gene is TRBJ1-2, the V gene TRBV4-3; D gene unclear. The germline V gene encodes CDR1 LGHNA and CDR2 YSLEER. Between the trimmed V and J ends, which lost 1 base and 4 bases, there was a span of 10 bases. CDR3 size: 14 residues. The DNA of the CDR3 is TGCGCCAGCAGCCAAGGGGAGGTGGGCTATGGCTACACCTTC. It yields the protein CASSQGEVGYGYTF.

This clone appeared a single time. This chain joins TRBV6-6 and TRBJ1-3; D is unclear. Germline CDR1 and CDR2: MNHNY and SVGAGI (reference sequence). The CDR3 sequence is 13 residues long. V dropped 11 bases and J dropped 0 bases, with 11 bases sitting between them. Written as DNA, the CDR3 is TGTGCCGCTCGTAGGAACTCTGGAAACACCATATATTTT. Protein product: CAARRNSGNTIYF.

With regard to this clone: The identical CDR3 is also encoded by other nucleotide sequences in the sample. The chain carries TRBV6-1 and TRBJ1-4, with D perhaps TRBD1 (5 bases). Germline CDR1 reads MNHNS; CDR2 reads SASEGT. V shed 6 bases and J shed 1 base, with 9 bases lying between them. CDR3 length: 14 amino acids. The CDR3 sequence is CASRGQGTNEKLFF. The CDR3 DNA sequence: TGTGCCAGCAGAGGGCAGGGAACTAATGAAAAACTGTTTTTT.

This clone was seen once. The chain combines TRBV6-4 with TRBJ2-1, with D maybe TRBD2 (6 bases). The CDR3 is 16 residues long. Trimming stripped 8 bases from V and 4 bases from J, with 21 bases between. From germline, CDR1 is MRHNA and CDR2 SNTAGT. The CDR3 here is CASPIPVVADYNEQFF. Written as DNA, the CDR3 is TGTGCCAGCCCTATACCGGTGGTAGCGGATTACAATGAGCAGTTCTTC.

V gene TRBV6-6 combines with J gene TRBJ1-4; no clear D gene. Deletions cut 0 bases from V and 3 bases from J, with 11 bases between. There are 16 residues in the CDR3. Germline V gene lookup returns CDR1 MNHNY and CDR2 SVGAGI (reference sequence). In DNA form, the CDR3 reads TGTGCCAGCAGTTACTCTCTCGGTTCTTCTAATGAAAAACTGTTTTTT. Residues: CASSYSLGSSNEKLFF.

The V gene is TRBV4-3, the J gene TRBJ2-1, with 11 bases fitting TRBD1. This CDR3 spans 15 amino acids. Germline-derived CDR1 and CDR2 are LGHNA and YSLEER. The V gene end was trimmed by 3 bases and the J gene end by 6 bases; junction bases not matched to a gene: 4. Here the CDR3 reads CASSHTGQGGNEQFF. The CDR3 DNA reads as TGCGCCAGCAGCCATACGGGACAGGGGGGCAATGAGCAGTTCTTC.

The rearrangement links TRBV6-5 to TRBJ2-7, with TRBD2 identical over 13 bases. Germline V lookup: CDR1 MNHEY, CDR2 SVGAGI. The junction had 4 bases not matched to a gene; V was cut back by 2 bases and J by 6 bases. The CDR3 loop spans 15 amino acids. The CDR3 is CASSYRRLAGGEQYF. The CDR3 DNA reads TGTGCCAGCAGTTACCGAAGACTAGCGGGAGGCGAGCAGTACTTC.

The rearrangement joins TRBV4-3 to TRBJ2-5, with a tentative D call TRBD1 (5 bases). CDR1 LGHNA and CDR2 YSLEER come from the germline V gene. The CDR3 has 16 residues. The V and J ends lost 3 bases and 5 bases respectively, with 19 bases between them. The CDR3 sequence: CASSHLQGICEETQYF. In DNA form, the CDR3 reads TGCGCCAGCAGCCACCTCCAGGGCATATGCGAGGAGACCCAGTACTTC.

The genes are TRBV2 and TRBJ2-2, with 12 bases that match TRBD1. Germline CDR1 is SNHLY and CDR2 is FYNNEI. V was clipped by 6 bases and J by 8 bases; unmatched bases: 13. This CDR3 spans 17 amino acids. The CDR3, as DNA: TGTGCCAGCAGGGCCGGGACAGGGGGCATAGGACCTGGGGAGCTGTTTTTT. This sequence encodes CASRAGTGGIGPGELFF. The full variable domain, in which reference TRBV2 and TRBJ2-2 provide the parts outside the CDR3, is EPEVTQTPSHQVTQMGQEVILRCVPISNHLYFYWYRQILGQKVEFLVSFYNNEISEKSEIFDDQFSVERPDGSNFTLKIRSTKLEDSAMYFCASRAGTGGIGPGELFFGEGSRLTVL.

V usage is TRBV19 and J usage is TRBJ1-6; 7 nucleotides agree with TRBD1. V was clipped by 4 bases and J by 7 bases; unmatched bases: 7. Germline loops: CDR1 LNHDA, CDR2 SQIVND (reference sequence). The length of the CDR3 is 15 residues. The CDR3 nucleotides are TGTGCCAGTAGTACCCTCGACAGGGCGAATTCACCCCTCCACTTT. Translated, it gives CASSTLDRANSPLHF.

Details on this clone: The same CDR3 is also encoded by other DNA sequences in this sample. The chain uses TRBV2 and TRBJ1-1, with D possibly being TRBD1 (5 bases). Germline V CDR1 and CDR2: SNHLY, FYNNEI. Trimming left V 5 bases short and J 4 bases short, with 8 bases between. This CDR3 is 12 amino acids long. CDR3 DNA: TGTGCCAGCAGTACTGGGGCCACTGAAGCTTTCTTT. This encodes CASSTGATEAFF.

This clone was observed once. The V and J genes are TRBV6-1 and TRBJ2-7, with D possibly being TRBD1 (6 bases). Germline assignment: CDR1 MNHNS and CDR2 SASEGT. The CDR3 length is 15 residues. Trimming removed 7 bases from V and 3 bases from J, with 19 bases in between. CDR3 in DNA: TGTGCCAGCACCTTAGGAAGGACAGCGAGCTACGAGCAGTACTTC. Its protein product is CASTLGRTASYEQYF.

This clone was seen only once. This chain connects TRBV9 to TRBJ2-7; TRBD2 aligns across 7 bases. Trimming removed 0 bases from V and 5 bases from J; junction bases left unmatched: 11. Germline V lookup: CDR1 SGDLS, CDR2 YYNGEE. The CDR3 sequence is 16 residues long. The CDR3 region is CASSVASSFGTNEQYF. The DNA of the CDR3 is TGTGCCAGCAGCGTAGCTAGTTCCTTCGGGACTAACGAGCAGTACTTC.

This sequence joins TRBV6-8 and TRBJ2-5; 7 bases fit TRBD1. J was trimmed by 4 bases and V by 0 bases; bases with no gene match: 8. CDR1 is MNHGY, CDR2 SAAAGT, per germline. The CDR3 sequence is 16 residues long. The CDR3 sequence: CASSYSMGQMSETQYF. The CDR3, as DNA: TGTGCCAGCAGTTACTCGATGGGACAGATGTCAGAGACCCAGTACTTC.

The chain links TRBV6-6 to TRBJ2-2; 7 bases are shared with TRBD1. The junction had 7 bases not matched to a gene; V was cut back by 5 bases and J by 4 bases. CDR1 and CDR2 from the germline V gene are MNHNY and SVGAGI (reference sequence). There are 15 residues in the CDR3. The CDR3 sequence: CASSKDRFTTGELFF. The CDR3 DNA reads as TGTGCCAGCAGTAAGGACAGGTTCACCACCGGGGAGCTGTTTTTT.

This chain connects TRBV7-6 to TRBJ1-1; D is ambiguous. V gave up 5 bases and J gave up 6 bases, with 16 bases separating them. The CDR3 sequence is 14 residues long. Germline values: CDR1 SGHVS, CDR2 FNYEAQ. For the CDR3, the DNA is TGTGCCAGCAGCCTGGGTCCGGGAGGACCTGAAGCTTTCTTT. Its translation: CASSLGPGGPEAFF.

About this clone: Different DNA sequences within this sample yield the same CDR3. The gene calls are TRBV5-1 and TRBJ1-3; no reliable D call. From germline, CDR1 is SGHRS and CDR2 YFSETQ. This CDR3 is built from 15 residues. Trimming stripped 4 bases from V and 0 bases from J, with 11 bases between. The CDR3 protein is CASSPLGVSGNTIYF. CDR3 bases: TGCGCCAGCAGCCCCCTTGGGGTCTCTGGAAACACCATATATTTT.

The V call is TRBV18, the J call TRBJ2-1, with D maybe TRBD2 (7 bases). The CDR3 covers 16 residues. The V and J ends lost 4 bases and 6 bases respectively, with 19 bases between them. The germline V gene has CDR1 KGHSH and CDR2 LQKENI. DNA of the CDR3: TGTGCCAGCTCACAAGGGGGGGACAACTATGGCAATGAGCAGTTCTTC. Amino acid sequence: CASSQGGDNYGNEQFF.

On this clone itself: Other DNA sequences in this sample translate to the same CDR3. The chain links TRBV5-1 to TRBJ1-1; D might be TRBD1 (5 bases). V was shortened by 4 bases and J by 2 bases, with 12 bases between the two germline ends. The CDR3 has 14 residues. Germline CDR1 and CDR2: SGHRS and YFSETQ. The CDR3 protein is CASSPRGLNTEAFF. The CDR3 coding sequence is TGCGCCAGCAGCCCGAGGGGACTAAACACTGAAGCTTTCTTT.

The chain links TRBV25-1 to TRBJ1-5; the D is unclear. V was cut by 5 bases and J by 0 bases, with 8 bases left in between. The length of the CDR3 is 14 residues. Per the germline V gene, CDR1 is MGHDK and CDR2 is SYGVNS. CDR3 sequence (DNA): TGTGCCAGCAGTCGTACTGATAGCAATCAGCCCCAGCATTTT. Translated: CASSRTDSNQPQHF.

The chain recombines TRBV30 with TRBJ2-5; D possibly uses TRBD1 or TRBD2 (5 bases each). The CDR3 covers 15 residues. Per the germline V gene, CDR1 is GTSNPN and CDR2 is SVGIG (reference sequence). The V end was cut by 3 bases, the J end by 3 bases, with 17 bases between. In DNA form, the CDR3 reads TGTGCCTGGAGCCGAACAGGTCGGGAAAAAGAGACCCAGTACTTC. This translates into CAWSRTGREKETQYF.

This clone was observed a single time. The chain joins TRBV6-1 to TRBJ1-6; no reliable D call. Trimming removed 3 bases at V and 8 bases at J, with 17 bases between. The CDR3 loop spans 16 amino acids. The V gene's germline CDR1 is MNHNS and CDR2 SASEGT. CDR3 sequence: CASSDTGPRVDSPLHF. In DNA, the CDR3 is TGTGCCAGCAGTGACACCGGGCCTCGGGTGGATTCACCCCTCCACTTT.

V gene TRBV18 combines with J gene TRBJ2-3; 7 nucleotides match TRBD2. V shed 4 bases, J shed 4 bases, and the junction held 5 bases outside the gene matches. The CDR3 covers 14 residues. Per the germline V gene, CDR1 is KGHSH and CDR2 is LQKENI. CDR3 nucleotide sequence: TGTGCCAGCTCACGTCTAGCGGCGGCAGATACGCAGTATTTT. It yields the protein CASSRLAAADTQYF.

The J gene is TRBJ1-2, the V gene TRBV14, with a weak D call TRBD1 (5 bases). There are 14 residues in the CDR3. CDR1 and CDR2 (germline): SGHDN, FVKESK. Trimming removed 1 base at V and 8 bases at J, with 14 bases between. CDR3 amino acids: CASSQGGPVGGYTF. The DNA of the CDR3 is TGTGCCAGCAGCCAAGGGGGCCCTGTCGGGGGCTACACCTTC.

This chain uses TRBV6-5 with TRBJ2-1, with TRBD1 matching 9 bases. The CDR3 has 15 amino acids. In germline, CDR1 is MNHEY, CDR2 SVGAGI. The V and J ends lost 6 bases and 7 bases, in that order; junction bases with no gene match: 10. The CDR3 loop reads CASRPTGGFINEQFF. CDR3 sequence (DNA): TGTGCCAGCAGACCCACAGGGGGCTTTATTAATGAGCAGTTCTTC.

In nucleotides, the CDR3 is TGTGCCAGCAGTGACCGTCCCGGGACAGGGTTTGGCACTGAAGCTTTCTTT. Translating it yields CASSDRPGTGFGTEAFF. This chain joins TRBV6-4 and TRBJ1-1; TRBD1 aligns across 9 bases. V was clipped by 2 bases and J by 4 bases; unmatched bases: 11. The CDR3 runs 17 residues. CDR1 is MRHNA, CDR2 SNTAGT, per germline.

V and J are TRBV20-1 and TRBJ2-5; D unclear. The CDR3 is 10 residues long. Germline V lookup: CDR1 DFQATT, CDR2 SNEGSKA (reference sequence). V gave up 5 bases and J gave up 2 bases, with 3 bases separating them. CDR3 nucleotide sequence: TGCAGTGCTGAACAAGAGACCCAGTACTTC. It yields the protein CSAEQETQYF.